One T cell receptor (beta chain) is described in this entry. Its antigen remains unidentified. The data are from a study of blood T cells in healthy people across ages. Study overall: About one barcoded TCR beta cDNA was captured per two T cells. Study-level points and caveats: Donor CMV infection status was unknown, possibly confounding age-related changes in expanded clonotypes.

Using a J-beta primer mix together with a sample-barcoded 5' primer, a second PCR was run for about 7 to 12 cycles. A tag from a template-switch adaptor with 12 random nucleotides marked each cDNA molecule. TCRdb fed the 5' RACE reads into MiXCR, producing one record per CDR3 protein. The sample has hundreds of thousands of distinct CDR3 sequences; 45% to 65% are singletons. Trimming took 0 bases from V and 6 from J, leaving 12 bases between them. Germline-derived CDR1 and CDR2 are LGHDT and YNNKEL (reference sequence). The CDR3 is made up of 15 amino acids. Sequenced material: blood. This TCR derives from a man aged 60 to 75 in good health. This chain uses TRBV3-1 with TRBJ2-1; D ambiguous. The CDR3 sequence is CASSQDAKGTNEQFF. Written as DNA, the CDR3 is TGTGCCAGCAGCCAAGATGCCAAGGGAACCAATGAGCAGTTCTTC.